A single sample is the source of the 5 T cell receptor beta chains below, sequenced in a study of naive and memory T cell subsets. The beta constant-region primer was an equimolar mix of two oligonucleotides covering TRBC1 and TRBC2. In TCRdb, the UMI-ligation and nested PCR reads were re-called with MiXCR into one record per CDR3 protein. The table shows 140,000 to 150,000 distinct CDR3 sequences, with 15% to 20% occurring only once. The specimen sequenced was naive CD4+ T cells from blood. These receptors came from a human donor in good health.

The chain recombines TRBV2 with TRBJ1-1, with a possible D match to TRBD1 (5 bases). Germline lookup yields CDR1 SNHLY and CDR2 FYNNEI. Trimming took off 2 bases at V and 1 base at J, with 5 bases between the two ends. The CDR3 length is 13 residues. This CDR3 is CASSERGNTEAFF. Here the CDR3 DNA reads TGTGCCAGCAGTGAAAGGGGGAACACTGAAGCTTTCTTT.

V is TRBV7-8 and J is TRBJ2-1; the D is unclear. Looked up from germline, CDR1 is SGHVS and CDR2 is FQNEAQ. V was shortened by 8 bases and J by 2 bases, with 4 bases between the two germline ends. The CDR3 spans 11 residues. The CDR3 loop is CASLAYNEQFF. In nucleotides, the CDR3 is TGTGCCAGCCTGGCCTACAATGAGCAGTTCTTC.

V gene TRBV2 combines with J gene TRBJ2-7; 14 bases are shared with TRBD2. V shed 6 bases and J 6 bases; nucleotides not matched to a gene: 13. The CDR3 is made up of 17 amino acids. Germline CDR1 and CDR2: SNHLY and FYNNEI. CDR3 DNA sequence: TGTGCCAGCAGCGTCGGGACTAGCGGGAGTGGGCTCTTCGAGCAGTACTTC. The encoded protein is CASSVGTSGSGLFEQYF.

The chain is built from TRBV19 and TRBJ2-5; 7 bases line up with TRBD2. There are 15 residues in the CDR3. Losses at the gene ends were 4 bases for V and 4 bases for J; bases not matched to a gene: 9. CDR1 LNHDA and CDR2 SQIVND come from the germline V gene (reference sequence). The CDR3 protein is CASSTPGLGPETQYF. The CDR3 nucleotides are TGTGCCAGTAGTACACCTGGACTAGGCCCAGAGACCCAGTACTTC.

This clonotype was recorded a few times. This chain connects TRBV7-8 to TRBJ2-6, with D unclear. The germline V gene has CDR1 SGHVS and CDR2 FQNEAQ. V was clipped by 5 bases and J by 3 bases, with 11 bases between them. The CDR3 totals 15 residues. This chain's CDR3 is CASSLGIGGANVLTF. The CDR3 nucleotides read TGTGCCAGCAGCCTGGGGATCGGTGGGGCCAACGTCCTGACTTTC.